This T cell receptor beta chain was sequenced in a study of blood T cells in healthy people across ages. From germline, CDR1 is DFQATT and CDR2 SNEGSKA (reference sequence). The CDR3 length is 13 residues. The authors ran a second PCR of about 6 to 11 cycles using a sample-barcoded 5' primer and a J-beta primer mix. One entry per CDR3 protein, called by TCRdb with MiXCR from the 5' RACE reads. The sample shows 1.5 million to 2 million distinct CDR3 sequences, around half of them seen only once. Points on this clonotype: The antigen remains unidentified.

Study-level results: Higher diversity, along with more naive CD4+ cells, distinguished long-lived donors from aged donors. Estimates of diversity drawn from one million T cells were considered underestimates.

This clonotype originated in a woman in her 40s in good health. The rearrangement uses TRBV20-1 and TRBJ2-7, with D possibly TRBD1 on 6 matching bases. The closer fit of TRBJ2-5 to the DNA end suggests the J call may be wrong. The specimen was blood. The CDR3: CSASGVLGETQYF. The DNA of the CDR3 is TGCAGTGCTTCAGGGGTGCTGGGAGAGACCCAGTACTTC.